One sample yielded the 32 T cell receptor beta chains listed below, sequenced in a study of early T cells in non-severe SARS-CoV-2 infection. Using its own MiXCR run on the 5' RACE reads, TCRdb lists one record per CDR3 protein. The sample lists some 55,000 distinct CDR3 sequences, approximately 12% seen once, with about 3% in the top ten. What was sequenced was whole blood. Receptors were obtained from an adult who was a healthcare worker with PCR-confirmed SARS-CoV-2 infection or an uninfected control (not recorded which).

With respect to this clonotype: Possible read error: a much larger clone is one base away. The rearrangement uses TRBV6-2 or TRBV6-3 and TRBJ1-5; no reliable D call. Germline loops: CDR1 MNHEY, CDR2 SVGEGT. This CDR3 region has 13 residues. As DNA, the CDR3 is TGTGCCGGCAGTTACGTAGGAAACCAGCCCCAGCATTTT. It specifies CAGSYVGNQPQHF.

The table lists this clonotype with many counts. Germline is not matched at one junction end, which may reflect a read error. The rearrangement joins TRBV27 to TRBJ1-5; D unclear. Germline lookup yields CDR1 MNHEY and CDR2 SMNVEV (reference sequence). The CDR3 sequence is 14 residues long. The CDR3 DNA is TGTGTCAGCAGTTTTAGCGGATTCAATCAGCCCCAGCATTTT. Its protein is CVSSFSGFNQPQHF.

The chain is built from TRBV12-3 or TRBV12-4 and TRBJ2-3; a possible D gene is TRBD2 (6 bases). The CDR3 has 17 residues. Trimming cost V 2 bases and J 4 bases, with 19 bases left between them. This CDR3 reads CASSLSQKAGIADTQYF. CDR3 nucleotide sequence: TGTGCCAGCAGTTTAAGTCAGAAGGCGGGAATCGCAGATACGCAGTATTTT.

This clonotype was seen a few times. The chain combines TRBV29-1 with TRBJ2-1; no clear D. Trimming stripped 7 bases from V and 0 bases from J, with 10 bases between. Germline loops: CDR1 SQVTM, CDR2 ANQGSEA. CDR3 length: 13 amino acids. This CDR3 is CSGTLSSYNEQFF. For the CDR3, the DNA is TGCAGCGGGACGCTTAGCTCCTACAATGAGCAGTTCTTC.

Ten or more counts support this clonotype. The chain links TRBV10-1 to TRBJ2-2; no clear D gene. The CDR3 sequence is 13 residues long. Trimming removed 3 bases from V and 1 base from J, with 3 bases in between. Germline V CDR1 and CDR2: WNHNN, SYGVQD (reference sequence). CDR3 region: CASSEWNTGELFF. The CDR3, as DNA: TGCGCCAGCAGTGAATGGAACACCGGGGAGCTGTTTTTT.

This chain uses TRBV12-3 or TRBV12-4 with TRBJ1-5, with unresolved D. The CDR3 has 13 residues. Between the trimmed V and J ends, which lost 3 bases and 6 bases, there was a span of 9 bases. The CDR3 loop reads CASSFGGSQPQHF. The CDR3 DNA follows: TGTGCCAGCAGTTTTGGAGGCAGTCAGCCCCAGCATTTT.

This clonotype was picked up many times. The gene calls are TRBV2 and TRBJ1-2, with 8 nucleotides matching TRBD1. Germline V lookup: CDR1 SNHLY, CDR2 FYNNEI. The CDR3 spans 15 residues. Trimming at V came to 1 base and at J to 8 bases, leaving 9 bases not matched to a gene. This chain's CDR3 is CASSEEDRVMRGYTF. The CDR3 bases are TGTGCCAGCAGTGAAGAGGACAGGGTTATGCGCGGCTACACCTTC.

The rearrangement uses TRBV14 and TRBJ1-1; maybe TRBD1 (5 bases). Trimming removed 0 bases at V and 5 bases at J, with 16 bases between. Germline lookup yields CDR1 SGHDN and CDR2 FVKESK. The CDR3 is 16 residues long. This CDR3 reads CASSQDRRGVGTEAFF. The CDR3 DNA reads as TGTGCCAGCAGCCAAGATCGGCGGGGGGTAGGGACTGAAGCTTTCTTT.

This clonotype was seen repeatedly, ten times or more. The chain joins TRBV28 to TRBJ1-6; 7 positions agree with TRBD1. Germline trimming cut 6 bases from V and 2 bases from J; bases unmatched to any gene: 7. The germline V gene has CDR1 MDHEN and CDR2 SYDVKM. The CDR3 length is 16 residues. This CDR3 reads CASSKAQGAYNSPLHF. The CDR3 DNA sequence: TGTGCCAGCAGCAAGGCGCAGGGGGCCTATAATTCACCCCTCCACTTT.

This clonotype was picked up many times. The J gene is TRBJ2-7, the V gene TRBV14; D is possibly TRBD1 or TRBD2 (6 bases each). Germline CDR1 and CDR2: SGHDN and FVKESK. Trimming pared 1 base from V and 0 bases from J, leaving 13 bases between. This CDR3 has 16 residues. The CDR3 loop reads CASSQGVRGRSYEQYF. The CDR3 DNA sequence: TGTGCCAGCAGCCAAGGGGTTCGGGGGCGCTCCTACGAGCAGTACTTC.

This clonotype was counted a few times. This chain uses TRBV20-1 with TRBJ1-5; D is possibly TRBD1 (6 bases). Germline CDR1 and CDR2: DFQATT and SNEGSKA (reference sequence). With 4 bases removed from V and 0 bases from J, the gap between germline ends came to 10 bases. The CDR3 length is 14 residues. CDR3 protein: CSAKTGYSNQPQHF. CDR3 nucleotides: TGCAGTGCTAAAACAGGGTATAGCAATCAGCCCCAGCATTTT.

This clonotype was observed at least ten times. The chain uses TRBV7-6 and TRBJ1-1; D gene uncertain. Germline CDR1 and CDR2: SGHVS and FNYEAQ. Trimming removed 7 bases at V and 2 bases at J, with 11 bases between. The CDR3 has 13 amino acids. The CDR3 sequence is CASTLISNTEAFF. Written as DNA, the CDR3 is TGTGCCAGCACCCTAATAAGTAACACTGAAGCTTTCTTT. Filled out from reference TRBV7-6 and TRBJ1-1, the complete variable domain reads GAGVSQSPRYKVTKRGQDVALRCDPISGHVSLYWYRQALGQGPEFLTYFNYEAQQDKSGLPNDRFSAERPEGSISTLTIQRTEQRDSAMYRCASTLISNTEAFFGQGTRLTVV.

This clonotype was observed a handful of times. CDR3 in amino acids: CSASWGLSYNEQFF. CDR3 in DNA: TGCAGTGCTAGCTGGGGACTCTCCTACAATGAGCAGTTCTTC. The chain links TRBV20-1 to TRBJ2-1; D possibly corresponds to TRBD2 (6 bases). Trimming took 3 bases from V and 0 from J, leaving 9 bases between them. This CDR3 is built from 14 residues. Germline loops: CDR1 DFQATT, CDR2 SNEGSKA (reference sequence).

There are many counts of this clonotype. The rearrangement links TRBV12-3 or TRBV12-4 to TRBJ1-3; perhaps TRBD1 as D (6 bases). V was clipped by 3 bases and J by 1 base, with 16 bases between them. The CDR3 has 17 amino acids. CDR3 region: CASSFGPGTISGNTIYF. As DNA, the CDR3 is TGTGCCAGCAGTTTCGGACCCGGGACAATTTCTGGAAACACCATATATTTT.

This clonotype was seen a few times. This chain joins TRBV20-1 and TRBJ1-2; 9 nucleotides line up with TRBD1. The junction had 9 bases not matched to a gene; V was cut back by 5 bases and J by 2 bases. The germline CDR1 and CDR2 sequences are DFQATT and SNEGSKA (reference sequence). This CDR3 region has 15 residues. CDR3 bases: TGCAGTGCTCCATTAAGACAGGGGGGGAACTATGGCTACACCTTC. Protein sequence: CSAPLRQGGNYGYTF.

This clonotype showed up many times. J is TRBJ2-2 and V is TRBV29-1; TRBD1 matches at 11 bases. Germline V CDR1 and CDR2: SQVTM, ANQGSEA. CDR3 length: 13 residues. The J segment lost 7 bases and the V segment lost 7 bases, leaving 5 bases of the junction unmatched. The CDR3 region has the DNA TGCAGCGGCGGACAGGGGGCGGGCGGGGAGCTGTTTTTT. Residues: CSGGQGAGGELFF.

The CDR3 coding sequence is TGTGCCAGCAGCGTAGGTCCGCGGAACACCGGGGAGCTGTTTTTT. Its translation: CASSVGPRNTGELFF. The V call is TRBV9, the J call TRBJ2-2, with D unclear. The CDR3 spans 15 residues. Germline V gene sequence: CDR1 SGDLS, CDR2 YYNGEE. The germline V and J ends were trimmed by 0 bases and 1 base, with 7 bases remaining between them.

There are many counts of this clonotype. The rearrangement joins TRBV7-6 to TRBJ1-1; TRBD1 agrees at 7 bases. V was pared by 5 bases and J by 1 base, with 4 bases of the junction left unmatched. CDR1 and CDR2 (germline): SGHVS, FNYEAQ. CDR3 length equals 14 residues. The CDR3 DNA sequence: TGTGCCAGCAGCGCGTACAGGGGGAACACTGAAGCTTTCTTT. Amino acid sequence: CASSAYRGNTEAFF.

This clonotype was seen many times. The chain couples TRBV7-6 to TRBJ2-7; possibly TRBD2 for D (6 bases). There are 15 residues in the CDR3. Germline CDR1 reads SGHVS; CDR2 reads FNYEAQ. Deletions cut 3 bases from V and 6 bases from J, with 18 bases between. CDR3 DNA sequence: TGTGCCAGCAGCTTTGCCCCGGGAGTGGTGGGCGAGCAGTACTTC. The encoded protein is CASSFAPGVVGEQYF.

The genes are TRBV3-1 and TRBJ1-1; no firm D call. V lost 4 bases and J lost 3, with 9 bases in between. The CDR3 runs to 13 residues. From germline, CDR1 is LGHDT and CDR2 YNNKEL (reference sequence). This CDR3 is CASSLPGYTEAFF. The CDR3 DNA reads TGTGCCAGCAGCCTTCCTGGCTACACTGAAGCTTTCTTT.

The V gene is TRBV4-2, the J gene TRBJ2-7; 8 nucleotides agree with TRBD2. J lost 1 base, V lost 0 bases, and 8 bases had no gene match. Germline V gives CDR1 LGHNA, CDR2 YNFKEQ. The CDR3 contains 17 residues. DNA for the CDR3: TGTGCCAGCAGCCAAGATCGCGTGAGCGGGGGATCCTACGAGCAGTACTTC. Amino acids: CASSQDRVSGGSYEQYF.

In this sample, this clonotype turned up many times. The rearrangement uses TRBV11-3 and TRBJ2-5, with 8 bases identical to TRBD2. Germline lookup yields CDR1 SGHNT and CDR2 YENEEA. The CDR3 extends over 15 amino acids. The V gene end was trimmed by 1 base and the J gene end by 2 bases; junction bases not matched to a gene: 3. CDR3 sequence (DNA): TGTGCCAGCAGCTTAGCGGGGGGGGAACAAGAGACCCAGTACTTC. As protein: CASSLAGGEQETQYF.

This clonotype was seen at least ten times. The chain is built from TRBV10-3 and TRBJ2-7; 13 bases agree with TRBD2. Germline CDR1 ENHRY, CDR2 SYGVKD. The CDR3 spans 22 residues. The junction had 25 bases not matched to a gene; V was cut back by 6 bases and J by 2 bases. The CDR3 region has the DNA TGTGCCATCAGCGCCGAACTTCGACTAGCGGGGGGTTCCTTTGCAACGACCTACGAGCAGTACTTC. Protein product: CAISAELRLAGGSFATTYEQYF.

This clonotype was recorded many times. The CDR3 bases are TGCAGTGCTCCGAGGACTAGCGGGGGGGTAACCTACGAGCAGTACTTC. Protein: CSAPRTSGGVTYEQYF. This chain links TRBV20-1 with TRBJ2-7, with 15 bases aligning to TRBD2. This CDR3 has 16 amino acids. The V segment lost 5 bases and the J segment 2 bases; nucleotides outside the gene matches: 7. Germline CDR1 reads DFQATT; CDR2 reads SNEGSKA (reference sequence).

Comments on this clonotype: This may come from a read error, since a much larger clone is one base off. The chain uses TRBV14 and TRBJ2-1; 10 bases align to TRBD2. J lost 6 bases, V lost 2 bases, and 7 bases had no gene match. From germline, CDR1 is SGHDN and CDR2 FVKESK. This CDR3 spans 16 amino acids. DNA of the CDR3: TGTGCCAGCAGCCAAAGTAGCGGGAGGAGCGCCAATGAGCAGTTCTTC. This encodes CASSQSSGRSANEQFF.

This clonotype was counted ten times or more. The chain carries TRBV7-8 and TRBJ1-5; maybe TRBD1 (6 bases). Trimming took off 5 bases at V and 1 base at J, with 15 bases between the two ends. The CDR3 has 16 residues. Germline CDR1 and CDR2: SGHVS and FQNEAQ. For the CDR3, the DNA is TGTGCCAGCAGCCCTTTAGGGGGAAGAAGCAATCAGCCCCAGCATTTT. Translated, it gives CASSPLGGRSNQPQHF.

This clonotype has ten or more counts. V and J are TRBV30 and TRBJ1-1; TRBD1 might be the D (5 bases). Trimming took off 4 bases at V and 3 bases at J, with 18 bases between the two ends. The CDR3 runs 15 residues. The V gene's germline CDR1 is GTSNPN and CDR2 SVGIG (reference sequence). The CDR3: CAWTSWGGRDTEAFF. Written as DNA, the CDR3 is TGTGCCTGGACTAGCTGGGGGGGACGGGACACTGAAGCTTTCTTT.

This clonotype was counted at least ten times. Here the CDR3 reads CATSDQMTGFTGELFF. The CDR3 DNA reads as TGTGCCACCAGTGACCAAATGACAGGGTTCACCGGGGAGCTGTTTTTT. The chain carries TRBV24-1 and TRBJ2-2, with 7 bases lining up with TRBD1. The germline CDR1 and CDR2 sequences are KGHDR and SFDVKD. The V and J ends lost 4 bases and 4 bases, in that order; junction bases with no gene match: 8. This CDR3 is 16 amino acids long.

This clonotype is labeled as medium-sized. The rearrangement uses TRBV28 and TRBJ2-3, with TRBD1 identical over 11 bases. There are 14 residues in the CDR3. CDR1 is MDHEN, CDR2 SYDVKM, per germline. V shed 5 bases and J 6 bases; nucleotides not matched to a gene: 4. The CDR3 loop reads CASSPDRGLDTQYF. In DNA, the CDR3 is TGTGCCAGCAGTCCGGACAGGGGGCTCGATACGCAGTATTTT.

On this clonotype itself: One junction end does not reproduce the germline sequence, and a read error may be involved. The V and J genes are TRBV5-6 and TRBJ2-1; TRBD2 matches at 9 bases. There are 14 residues in the CDR3. The germline V gene has CDR1 SGHDT and CDR2 YYEEEE. The CDR3 DNA reads as TGTGCCAGCACCTTGGGGACTAGCTTTTATGAGCAGTTCTTC. Translation gives CASTLGTSFYEQFF.

This clonotype was seen repeatedly, ten times or more. The DNA is left out, because the CDR3 cannot be placed on it with certainty; the CDR3 is given as TCRdb lists it. The rearrangement joins TRBV12-3 or TRBV12-4 to TRBJ2-2; the D call of TRBD1 is as the table states it, not checked on the DNA. The CDR3 is 18 residues long, ends included. CDR3 region: CASTPQSPRQRTPGSCFF.

This clonotype was seen only a few times. This sequence joins TRBV18 and TRBJ1-2; D is undetermined. Germline-derived CDR1 and CDR2 are KGHSH and LQKENI. The CDR3 length is 13 residues. The ends were cut back, 1 base at V and 5 bases at J, with 8 bases in the middle. This CDR3 reads CASSPQPGYGYTF. The CDR3 DNA reads TGTGCCAGCTCACCACAACCTGGTTATGGCTACACCTTC.